This TCR beta chain was captured by sequencing in a study of blood T cell repertoires in COVID-19. Seattle's enrolled individuals joined amid active infection and were then monitored longitudinally. Germline lookup yields CDR1 LGHDT and CDR2 YNNKEL (reference sequence). There are 17 residues in the CDR3. Unmatched junction bases numbered 9, after V lost 4 bases and J lost 0 bases. Sequencing used immunoSEQ multiplex PCR; TCRdb keeps in-frame clones, though not all of them. Among 300,000 to 400,000 clones listed, around 87% were seen once. This clonotype was obtained from a woman aged 55-69 years with COVID-19, enrolled during active disease. The chain has TRBV3-1 (or the pseudogene TRBV3-2) and TRBJ2-3, with TRBD1 matching 8 bases. Material: peripheral blood. CDR3 sequence: CASSRLRTGISTDTQYF. The DNA for the CDR3 is TGTGCCAGCAGCCGATTACGGACAGGGATCAGCACAGATACGCAGTATTTT.